The 7 T cell receptor beta chains below come from one sample, sequenced in a study of OX40 agonist ivuxolimab in advanced cancers. The method was immunoSEQ multiplex PCR; TCRdb's version includes in-frame clones alone and lacks a portion of them. Of 50,000 to 75,000 clones listed, roughly 80% are singletons. Material: CD4+ or CD8+ T cells sorted from blood, obtained in a trial of the OX40 agonist ivuxolimab. Receptor source: an adult with an advanced solid tumor such as melanoma, head and neck, liver or kidney cancer.

The gene calls are TRBV6-1 and TRBJ2-7; TRBD1 matches 7 bases. The CDR3 consists of 14 residues. Losses at the gene ends were 1 base for V and 3 bases for J; bases not matched to a gene: 3. Per the germline V gene, CDR1 is MNHNS and CDR2 is SASEGT. In DNA, the CDR3 is TGTGCCAGCAGTGAAGATGGGACAGACTACGAGCAGTACTTC. This gives the protein CASSEDGTDYEQYF.

This clone occurred once. The chain recombines TRBV5-4 with TRBJ2-5; D is unclear. The V end was cut by 0 bases, the J end by 2 bases, with 8 bases between. The germline V gene has CDR1 SGHNT and CDR2 YYREEE (reference sequence). CDR3 length: 14 amino acids. The chain's CDR3 is CASSLGVPQETQYF. The CDR3 DNA follows: TGTGCCAGCAGCTTGGGGGTCCCGCAAGAGACCCAGTACTTC. Full variable domain (outside the CDR3, taken from reference TRBV5-4 and TRBJ2-5): ETGVTQSPTHLIKTRGQQVTLRCSSQSGHNTVSWYQQALGQGPQFIFQYYREEENGRGNFPPRFSGLQFPNYSSELNVNALELDDSALYLCASSLGVPQETQYFGPGTRLLVL.

This clone occurred a few times. DNA of the CDR3: TGTGCCAGTAGTATAGTTGGTAGCAATGAGCAGTTCTTC. This sequence encodes CASSIVGSNEQFF. The chain joins TRBV19 to TRBJ2-1, with D uncertain. Germline CDR1 LNHDA, CDR2 SQIVND (reference sequence). The CDR3 contains 13 residues. Trimming removed 1 base at V and 6 bases at J, with 7 bases between.

The chain carries TRBV11-2 and TRBJ2-2; D is uncertain. Germline loops: CDR1 SGHAT, CDR2 FQNNGV. Trimming took off 6 bases at V and 0 bases at J, with 11 bases between the two ends. The length of the CDR3 is 15 residues. The DNA of the CDR3 is TGTGCCAGCAGTTCGGTTAGAACGAACACCGGGGAGCTGTTTTTT. Translation gives CASSSVRTNTGELFF.

The V call is TRBV9, the J call TRBJ2-3; 9 bases match TRBD2. Germline V CDR1 and CDR2: SGDLS, YYNGEE. V lost 4 bases to trimming and J lost 2 bases; unmatched junction nucleotides: 14. This CDR3 is built from 18 residues. The CDR3 nucleotides are TGTGCCAGCAGCCCAGGTGGCGGGAGGGTGGACTACACAGATACGCAGTATTTT. This encodes CASSPGGGRVDYTDTQYF.

This clone was observed a single time. The chain has TRBV5-6 and TRBJ1-2, with D perhaps matching TRBD1 (6 bases). This CDR3 comprises 14 residues. The V gene's germline CDR1 is SGHDT and CDR2 YYEEEE. V was pared by 4 bases and J by 8 bases, with 18 bases between. The CDR3 DNA reads as TGTGCCAGCAGCCCCCGACAGGACACGGGCGGCTACACCTTC. This translates into CASSPRQDTGGYTF.

The chain couples TRBV11-3 to TRBJ2-5; D gene uncertain. The J call could be wrong; TRBJ2-7 is a better fit for the DNA end. The CDR3 extends over 17 amino acids. Germline CDR1 reads SGHNT; CDR2 reads YENEEA. CDR3 sequence (DNA): TGTGCCAGCAGCCCCAAGGGTGTTGGGCTGATAAAGGACGAGCAGTACTTC. This sequence encodes CASSPKGVGLIKDEQYF.